This is a list of T cell receptor beta chains from one sample in a study of T-cell reconstitution after alpha-beta-depleted transplantation in children. TCRdb re-called the PCR reads with MiXCR, one entry per CDR3 protein. The data show about 500,000 distinct CDR3 sequences, approximately 32% seen once. This specimen consisted of PBMCs from the stem cell graft donor, obtained from the stem cell graft. These receptor sequences come from a human donor who donated a stem cell graft to a child with aplastic anemia. The CDR3 runs from the conserved cysteine through the conserved F or W. Fields, in order: V gene, J gene, D gene, CDR3 length, clone size, CDR3 DNA, CDR3 protein. D genes are given only for firm matches. Size is stated for part of the rows, as once, few or many counts, or as a class when the clone is expanded.

>TRBV29-1|TRBJ1-1|.|12|few
TGCAGCGTGTCGACAGTAGGGACTGAAGCTTTCTTT
CSVSTVGTEAFF
>TRBV15|TRBJ1-4|.|14|few
TGTGCCACCAGCAGAGACTTAAACCATGAAAAACTGTTTTTT
CATSRDLNHEKLFF
>TRBV29-1|TRBJ2-1|TRBD2|13|.
TGCAGCGCTGCCCCCATACTACTAGCGGAGCAGTTCTTC
CSAAPILLAEQFF
>TRBV4-2|TRBJ1-5|.|15|.
TGTGCCAGCAGCCGGGGATCCTCCCTCATGCAGCCCCAGCATTTT
CASSRGSSLMQPQHF
>TRBV4-3|TRBJ1-3|.|14|few
TGCGCCAGCAGCCAAGCAGGGACTGGAAACACCATATATTTT
CASSQAGTGNTIYF
>TRBV7-9|TRBJ1-1|.|16|.
TGTGCCAGCAGTCCCACTCGGGTAAGAGGCGACACTGAAGCTTTCTTT
CASSPTRVRGDTEAFF
>TRBV4-3|TRBJ2-7|TRBD2|15|.
TGCGCCAGCAGCCAAACTAGCGGGAGTGGTAACGAGCAGTACTTC
CASSQTSGSGNEQYF
>TRBV7-2|TRBJ1-5|.|15|.
TGTGCCAGCAGCCCCTCGGACCGGGCGGCTCAGCCCCAGCATTTT
CASSPSDRAAQPQHF
>TRBV7-9|TRBJ2-3|TRBD2|16|.
TGTGCCAGCAGCCCTGGACTAGCGGATCCGACAGATACGCAGTATTTT
CASSPGLADPTDTQYF
>TRBV29-1|TRBJ1-1|TRBD1|14|few
TGCAGCGTAGTCCTTGGACAGGGGGGCACTGAAGCTTTCTTT
CSVVLGQGGTEAFF
>TRBV12-3/TRBV12-4|TRBJ2-3|TRBD2|15|.
TGTGCCAGCAGTTTAGCAGGGACTACTACAGATACGCAGTATTTT
CASSLAGTTTDTQYF
>TRBV29-1|TRBJ1-4|.|15|few
TGCAGCGTTGGACCCGGTCGGGGTGGAAGCGAAAAACTGTTTTTT
CSVGPGRGGSEKLFF
>TRBV11-2|TRBJ2-3|.|18|few
TGTGCCAGCAGCTTGGAGGTTGCCGCCATACTTAGCACAGATACGCAGTATTTT
CASSLEVAAILSTDTQYF
>TRBV4-1|TRBJ1-5|.|12|.
TGCGCCAGCAGCCAAGATGATCAGCCCCAGCATTTT
CASSQDDQPQHF
>TRBV10-1|TRBJ2-1|TRBD2|15|.
TGCGCCAGCAGTGAGAGCGGGAGCGGAGTGAATGAGCAGTTCTTC
CASSESGSGVNEQFF
>TRBV6-5|TRBJ2-1|.|15|few
TGTGCCAGCAGTTCCATAGCGGTACCCTACAATGAGCAGTTCTTC
CASSSIAVPYNEQFF
>TRBV12-3/TRBV12-4|TRBJ2-7|.|14|.
TGTGCCTCCAACTTACTGGGGGGTACCTACGAGCAGTACTTC
CASNLLGGTYEQYF
>TRBV20-1|TRBJ2-7|.|15|.
TGCAGTGCTGAAACTCAGGGACGCGCCGCCTACGAGCAGTACTTC
CSAETQGRAAYEQYF
>TRBV7-2|TRBJ2-7|TRBD2|13|many
TGTGCCAGCAGTCGTAGCGGGAGTTACGAGCAGTACTTC
CASSRSGSYEQYF
>TRBV9|TRBJ1-1|.|15|.
TGTGCCAGCAGCGTAGATCCACAGGGAGAATCAGAAGCTTTCTTT
CASSVDPQGESEAFF
>TRBV7-2|TRBJ1-2|.|14|.
TGTGCCAGCAGCTCCCAGGCAGGGAGCTATGGCTACACCTTC
CASSSQAGSYGYTF
>TRBV12-3/TRBV12-4|TRBJ2-5|.|18|.
TGTGCCAGCAGTTTAGGACTACATCGTGGGGGGACCAAGGAGACCCAGTACTTC
CASSLGLHRGGTKETQYF
>TRBV7-2|TRBJ2-5|.|15|.
TGTGCCAGCAGCTTAGCTGGGGGGGCCCAAGAGACCCAGTACTTC
CASSLAGGAQETQYF
>TRBV5-1|TRBJ1-2|TRBD1|15|.
TGCGCCAGTGGGCTACAGGGGGCAGGCGACTATGGCTACACCTTC
CASGLQGAGDYGYTF
>TRBV11-3|TRBJ1-1|.|13|few
TGTGCCAGCGGCGGGGAGGATTGGACTGAAGCTTTCTTT
CASGGEDWTEAFF
>TRBV9|TRBJ2-5|TRBD1|16|.
TGTGCCAGCAGCGTAGATACGGACAGGGCTCAAGAGACCCAGTACTTC
CASSVDTDRAQETQYF
>TRBV5-1|TRBJ1-1|.|16|few
TGCGCCAGCAATGAGGTCCTCGGGGGCACCGGCACTGAAGCTTTCTTT
CASNEVLGGTGTEAFF
>TRBV7-2|TRBJ2-7|.|14|.
TGTGCCAGCAGCTCTCATGGGACAACCTACGAGCAGTACTTC
CASSSHGTTYEQYF
>TRBV7-4|TRBJ1-2|.|13|.
TGTGCCAGCAGTTCTCGAATTAACTATGGCTACACCTTC
CASSSRINYGYTF
>TRBV20-1|TRBJ2-7|TRBD2|13|.
TGCAGTGCTGGACCAGGGACTACCTACGAGCAGTACTTC
CSAGPGTTYEQYF
>TRBV18|TRBJ2-4|.|15|.
TGTGCCAGCTCCGCGGGGACGGGTGACAAAAACATTCAGTACTTC
CASSAGTGDKNIQYF
>TRBV11-1|TRBJ2-1|TRBD2|17|few
TGTGCCAGCAGCTTGACCAGGACTAGCGGGAGACTCAATGAGCAGTTCTTC
CASSLTRTSGRLNEQFF
>TRBV7-2|TRBJ2-7|TRBD2|15|.
TGTGCCAGCAGCCCTAGGACTAGCGGTGGTTTCGAGCAGTACTTC
CASSPRTSGGFEQYF
>TRBV6-1|TRBJ2-2|.|12|few
TGTGCCAGGGGGTCGGGGGCCGGGGAGCTGTTTTTT
CARGSGAGELFF
>TRBV15|TRBJ1-1|.|15|.
TGTGCCACCAGCAGAGAAGAGGGGGGGGACACTGAAGCTTTCTTT
CATSREEGGDTEAFF
>TRBV20-1|TRBJ2-3|.|13|.
TGCAGTGCTAGACCGGGACTGACAGATACGCAGTATTTT
CSARPGLTDTQYF
>TRBV4-3|TRBJ2-7|.|16|.
TGCGCCAGCAGCCAAGGCGTTGGGACTCTTACCTACGAGCAGTACTTC
CASSQGVGTLTYEQYF
>TRBV19|TRBJ2-1|TRBD2|16|.
TGTGCCAGTAGCCTAAGACTAGCGGGTCCCTACAATGAGCAGTTCTTC
CASSLRLAGPYNEQFF
>TRBV20-1|TRBJ2-2|.|16|.
TGCTGTGCTAGAAAAATTGGACTATCGAACACCGGGGAGCTGTTTTTT
CCARKIGLSNTGELFF
>TRBV6-2/TRBV6-3|TRBJ1-1|.|13|.
TGTGCCAGCAGTTACTCTTCAGGGGCTCGAGCTTTCTTT
CASSYSSGARAFF
>TRBV5-1|TRBJ1-1|TRBD1|14|.
TGCGCCAGCAGCCCAGGGACAGCGAGAACTGAAGCTTTCTTT
CASSPGTARTEAFF
>TRBV6-1|TRBJ2-2|.|16|.
TGTGCCAGCAGGGGAGGGGGGTTATCTAACACCGGGGAGCTGTTTTTT
CASRGGGLSNTGELFF
>TRBV29-1|TRBJ2-2|.|13|.
TGCAGCGTTACCAGGGGCGTCGTCGGGGAGCTGTTTTTT
CSVTRGVVGELFF
>TRBV6-5|TRBJ2-3|.|13|few
TGTGCCAGCAGTTCGCCGGCCGCAGATACGCAGTATTTT
CASSSPAADTQYF
>TRBV5-1|TRBJ2-1|TRBD2|15|.
TGCGCCAGCTCGGGTAGCGGGGACTCCTACAATGAGCAGTTCTTC
CASSGSGDSYNEQFF
>TRBV5-4|TRBJ1-1|.|14|few
TGTGCCTCCTGGGGGGGGGCGGGTTACACTGAAGCTTTCTTT
CASWGGAGYTEAFF
>TRBV4-1|TRBJ1-2|.|17|.
TGCGCCAGCAGCCAAGATCTCAACACAGGGACCATTTGGGGCTACACCTTC
CASSQDLNTGTIWGYTF
>TRBV29-1|TRBJ1-1|.|11|few
TGCAGCGCCCTCGAGAACAGTGAAGCTTTCTTT
CSALENSEAFF
>TRBV6-5|TRBJ2-2|.|15|few
TGTGCCAGCAGTTATGGGCTAGCGAGCACCGGGGAGCTGTTTTTT
CASSYGLASTGELFF